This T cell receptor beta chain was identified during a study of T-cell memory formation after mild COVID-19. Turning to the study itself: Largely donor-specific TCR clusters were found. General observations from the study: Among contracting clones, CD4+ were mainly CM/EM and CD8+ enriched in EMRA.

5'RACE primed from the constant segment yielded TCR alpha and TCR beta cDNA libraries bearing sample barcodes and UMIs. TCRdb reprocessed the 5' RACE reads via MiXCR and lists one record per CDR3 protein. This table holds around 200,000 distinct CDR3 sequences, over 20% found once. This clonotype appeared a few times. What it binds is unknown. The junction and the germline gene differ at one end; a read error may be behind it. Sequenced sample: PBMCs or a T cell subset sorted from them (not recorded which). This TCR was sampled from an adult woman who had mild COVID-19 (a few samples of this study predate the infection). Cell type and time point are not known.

DNA for the CDR3: TGCAGTGCTAGTAACCCGGAATACTTC. Amino acid sequence: CSASNPEYF. This rearrangement joins TRBV20-1 to TRBJ1-2; D unclear. Germline-derived CDR1 and CDR2 are DFQATT and SNEGSKA (reference sequence). The CDR3 has 9 amino acids.